The rows below give T cell receptor beta chains drawn from one sample of a study of CD8 T cells in Susac syndrome. TCRdb independently ran MiXCR on the immunoSEQ multiplex PCR reads; one entry per CDR3 protein. The table includes around 69,000 distinct CDR3 sequences, approximately 95% detected once. Sequencing was performed on CD8+ T cells from PBMCs. The receptors originated from a human donor with Susac syndrome. Both conserved end residues are part of each CDR3. D genes are given only for firm matches. Expanded clones are given a class, and other clones once, few, many or no size at all.

clone_size j_call d_call v_call cdr3_nt cdr3_aa
NA TRBJ2-2 NA TRBV19 TGTGCCAGTAGTGTTGTCCTCACCGGGGAGCTGTTTTTT CASSVVLTGELFF
NA TRBJ1-2 NA TRBV2 TGTGCCAGCCGGGGGAAAGACGGCTACACCTTC CASRGKDGYTF
NA TRBJ2-7 NA TRBV14 TGTGCCAGCAGAAACTCGACAGACTCCTACGAGCAGTACTTC CASRNSTDSYEQYF
NA TRBJ2-7 TRBD2 TRBV27 TGTGCCAGCAAACCGGGACTAGCGTTCTACGAGCAGTACTTC CASKPGLAFYEQYF
once TRBJ1-1 NA TRBV15 TGTGCCACCAGCAGAGATCTTGCAGGGGTTACTGAAGCTTTCTTT CATSRDLAGVTEAFF
NA TRBJ2-3 NA TRBV12-3/TRBV12-4 TGTGCCAGCAGCGAGGGTCGGGTAGATACGCAGTATTTT CASSEGRVDTQYF
NA TRBJ2-7 TRBD2 TRBV20-1 TGCAGTGCTAGAGATACTAGCGGTAGCTCCTACGAGCAGTACTTC CSARDTSGSSYEQYF
NA TRBJ2-7 TRBD2 TRBV4-3 TGCGCCAGCAGCCAAGATCTAACGGGAGGGCCTAACGAGCAGTACTTC CASSQDLTGGPNEQYF
NA TRBJ2-7 TRBD2 TRBV7-9 TGTGCCAGCAGCTTAGATATAGCGGGAAGAATCTACGAGCAGTACTTC CASSLDIAGRIYEQYF
NA TRBJ1-1 TRBD1 TRBV7-9 TGTGCCAGCAGCTTAGGTCAGGGGGCGAACACTGAAGCTTTCTTT CASSLGQGANTEAFF
NA TRBJ1-2 NA TRBV11-2 TGTGCCAGCAGCAATCCGCGCAGGGTATCGGAGGGCTACACCTTC CASSNPRRVSEGYTF
NA TRBJ1-5 NA TRBV7-2 TGTGCCAGCAGCACCGACAGAGCGGGTCAGCCCCAGCATTTT CASSTDRAGQPQHF
NA TRBJ1-1 TRBD1 TRBV3-1 TGTGCCAGCAGCCTAAGGGGGACAGGAGCGAACACTGAAGCTTTCTTT CASSLRGTGANTEAFF
NA TRBJ2-3 NA TRBV27 TGTGCCAGCAGTTTAGAGGGTTCGTCGAGAACAGATACGCAGTATTTT CASSLEGSSRTDTQYF
NA TRBJ1-1 NA TRBV20-1 TGCAGTGCGTTGCCGGGGCAGGGCCTTGAAGCTTTCTTT CSALPGQGLEAFF
NA TRBJ2-3 TRBD2 TRBV19 TGTGCCAGTAGTCCTATAGCGGGATACACAGATACGCAGTATTTT CASSPIAGYTDTQYF
NA TRBJ2-2 NA TRBV10-3 TGTGCCATCAGTGTCAAGTCCGGGCCGAACACCGGGGAGCTGTTTTTT CAISVKSGPNTGELFF
NA TRBJ2-5 NA TRBV12-3/TRBV12-4 TGTGCCAGCAGGTCTTCCTCCCGTGGGGAGACCCAGTACTTC CASRSSSRGETQYF
NA TRBJ1-1 NA TRBV9 TGTGCCAGCAGCGTAGGAAGTCTGAACACTGAAGCTTTCTTT CASSVGSLNTEAFF
NA TRBJ2-5 TRBD2 TRBV12-3/TRBV12-4 TGTGCCAGCAGTCCTTTGATGGGGGGAGGGGAGACCCAGTACTTC CASSPLMGGGETQYF
NA TRBJ2-6 NA TRBV29-1 TGCAGCGTCGACGAGGCAGGCTCTGGGGCCAACGTCCTGACTTTC CSVDEAGSGANVLTF
NA TRBJ2-1 TRBD2 TRBV7-9 TGTGCCAGCAGCCCGGGACTAGCGGGAGTATCCTACAATGAGCAGTTCTTC CASSPGLAGVSYNEQFF
NA TRBJ1-1 NA TRBV7-9 TGTGCCAGCAGTCAGGGCGGGTTCCTCATTGAAGCTTTCTTT CASSQGGFLIEAFF
NA TRBJ1-1 NA TRBV4-1 TGCGCCAGCAGCCAAGTAGGGGGTGGGAACACTGAAGCTTTCTTT CASSQVGGGNTEAFF
once TRBJ2-1 TRBD2 TRBV4-3 TGCGCCAGCAGCCAGGATAAAACCGGGACTAGCGGGAAAGATGAGCAGTTCTTC CASSQDKTGTSGKDEQFF
NA TRBJ2-7 NA TRBV2 TGTGCCAGCAGACGACGGGACGAGCAGTACTTC CASRRRDEQYF
NA TRBJ2-1 NA TRBV30 TGTGCCTGGAGCTGGGACAAATACAATGAGCAGTTCTTC CAWSWDKYNEQFF
NA TRBJ1-5 NA TRBV18 TGTGCCAGCTCACCCCGGGTGGATCAGCCCCAGCATTTT CASSPRVDQPQHF
NA TRBJ2-1 TRBD2 TRBV4-2 TGTGCCAGCAGCCAAGCCCCCGGACTAGCGGGAGATTACAATGAGCAGTTCTTC CASSQAPGLAGDYNEQFF
once TRBJ2-1 NA TRBV12-3/TRBV12-4 TGTGCCAGCAGTTTACACGGTCGAGGTGTGTACAATGAGCAGTTCTTC CASSLHGRGVYNEQFF
once TRBJ2-6 NA TRBV27 TGTGCCAGCACTAGTCGCAGATCTGGGGCCAACGTCCTGACTTTC CASTSRRSGANVLTF
NA TRBJ2-3 NA TRBV7-9 TGTGCCAGCCTCGGACCCACTACAGATACGCAGTATTTT CASLGPTTDTQYF
once TRBJ1-5 TRBD1 TRBV27 TGTGCCAGCAGTTTTTCAGGGGGCAAGCCCCAGCATTTT CASSFSGGKPQHF
once TRBJ2-2 NA TRBV10-1 TGCGCCAGCAGTGACGGGGGAGAGAACACCGGGGAGCTGTTTTTT CASSDGGENTGELFF
once TRBJ1-1 NA TRBV6-2/TRBV6-3 TGTGCCAGCAGTTATACCGAGAACACTGAAGCTTTCTTT CASSYTENTEAFF
NA TRBJ2-4 NA TRBV4-1 TGCGCCAGCAGCCAAGAGGTAGACAGACGCCTCATTCAGTACTTC CASSQEVDRRLIQYF
NA TRBJ2-3 TRBD2 TRBV20-1 TGCAGTGCTACAACTACCGGACTAGCGGTACTCACAGATACGCAGTATTTT CSATTTGLAVLTDTQYF
NA TRBJ2-1 TRBD2 TRBV25-1 TGTGCCAGCAGTGAACGAGCGGGGGTCGGGAATGAGCAGTTCTTC CASSERAGVGNEQFF
NA TRBJ1-3 NA TRBV30 TGTGCCTGGAGTGATACTGGAAACACCATATATTTT CAWSDTGNTIYF
NA TRBJ1-4 TRBD1 TRBV29-1 TGCAGCGTTGAATCCGGAGGACAGGGCGATTATGAAAAACTGTTTTTT CSVESGGQGDYEKLFF
NA TRBJ2-7 NA TRBV7-9 TGTGCCAGCAGCACCGGGTGGACCTACGAGCAGTACTTC CASSTGWTYEQYF
once TRBJ1-2 NA TRBV6-2/TRBV6-3 TGTGCCAGCAGCCGGGTGGTCACCTATGGCTACACCTTC CASSRVVTYGYTF
NA TRBJ2-7 TRBD1 TRBV9 TGTGCCAGCAGCGTAGCAGGGACAGGACTTGGAGAGCAGTACTTC CASSVAGTGLGEQYF
NA TRBJ2-7 NA TRBV11-2 TGTGCCAGCAGCTCTGCAGGCTTTTACGAGCAGTACTTC CASSSAGFYEQYF
NA TRBJ2-5 NA TRBV7-9 TGTGCCAGCAGCGGATTGAGGGGGGAGAGGGAGACCCAGTACTTC CASSGLRGERETQYF